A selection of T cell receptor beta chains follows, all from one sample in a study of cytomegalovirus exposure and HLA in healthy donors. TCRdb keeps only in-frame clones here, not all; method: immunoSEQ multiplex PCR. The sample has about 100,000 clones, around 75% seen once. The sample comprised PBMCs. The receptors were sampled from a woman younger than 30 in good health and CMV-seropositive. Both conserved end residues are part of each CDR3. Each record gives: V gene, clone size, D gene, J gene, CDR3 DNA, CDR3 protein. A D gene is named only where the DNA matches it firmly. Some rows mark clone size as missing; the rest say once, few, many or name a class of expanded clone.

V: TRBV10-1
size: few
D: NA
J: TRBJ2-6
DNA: TGCGCCAGGAAGGGGTCTCGTAGGGGGGCCAACGTCCTGACTTTC
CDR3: CARKGSRRGANVLTF

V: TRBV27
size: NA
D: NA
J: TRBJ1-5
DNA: TGTGCCAGCAGTTTACAGGTCAATCAGCCCCAGCATTTT
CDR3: CASSLQVNQPQHF

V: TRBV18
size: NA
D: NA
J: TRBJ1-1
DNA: TGTGCCAGCTCACCACAGGAGGAGGAAGCTTTCTTT
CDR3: CASSPQEEEAFF

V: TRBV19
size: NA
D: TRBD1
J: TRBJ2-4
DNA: TGTGCCAGTAGTGTTACAGGGGGCGGCGCCAAAAACATTCAGTACTTC
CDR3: CASSVTGGGAKNIQYF

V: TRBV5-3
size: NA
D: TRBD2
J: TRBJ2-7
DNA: TGTGCCAGAAGCTTCGCGGGAGCCTCCTCCTACGAGCAGTACTTC
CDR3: CARSFAGASSYEQYF

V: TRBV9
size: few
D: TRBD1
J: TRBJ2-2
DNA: TGTGCCAGCAGCTGGGGACAGGGGGAGACCGGGGAGCTGTTTTTT
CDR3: CASSWGQGETGELFF

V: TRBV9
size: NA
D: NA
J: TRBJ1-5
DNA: TGTGCCAGCAGCGTAGGAGCGGGAAGTCAGCCCCAGCATTTT
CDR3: CASSVGAGSQPQHF

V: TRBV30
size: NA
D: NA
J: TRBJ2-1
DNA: TGTGCCTGGAGTGTCTCCAATGAGCAGTTCTTC
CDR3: CAWSVSNEQFF

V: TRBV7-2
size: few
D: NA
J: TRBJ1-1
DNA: TGTGCCAGCAGCTATGTAGGCAGGGTTGAAGCTTTCTTT
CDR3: CASSYVGRVEAFF

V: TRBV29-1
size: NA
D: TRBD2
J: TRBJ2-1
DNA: TGCAGCGTTGAAGAAGTGCTAGCGGGACCCCTGAGGTATGAGCAGTTCTTC
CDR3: CSVEEVLAGPLRYEQFF

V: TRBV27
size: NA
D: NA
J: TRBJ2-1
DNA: TGTGCCAGCAGTCCGAACAATATCGGGGGTGAGCAGTTCTTC
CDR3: CASSPNNIGGEQFF

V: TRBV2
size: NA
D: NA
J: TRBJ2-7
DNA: TGTGCCAGCACCGGACTGGCCTCCTACGAGCAGTACTTC
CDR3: CASTGLASYEQYF

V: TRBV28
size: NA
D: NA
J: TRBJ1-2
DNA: TGTGCCAGCAGACTACGTGGGGCAGGAAACTATGGCTACACCTTC
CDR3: CASRLRGAGNYGYTF

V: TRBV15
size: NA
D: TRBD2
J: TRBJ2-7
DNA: TGTGCCACCAGCAGGAGGTGGGCTAGCGGCTCGTCCTACGAGCAGTACTTC
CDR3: CATSRRWASGSSYEQYF

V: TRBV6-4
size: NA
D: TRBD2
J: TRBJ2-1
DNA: TGTGCCAGCAGTGACATCGGACTAGCGGGAGGGTCATGGCCCAGCAATGAGCAGTTCTTC
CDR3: CASSDIGLAGGSWPSNEQFF

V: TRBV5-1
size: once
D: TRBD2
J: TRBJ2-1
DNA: TGCGCCAGCAGCAGCGGGACTAGCGAGGGTAATGAGCAGTTCTTC
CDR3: CASSSGTSEGNEQFF

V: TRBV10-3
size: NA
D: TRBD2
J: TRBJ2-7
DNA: TGTGCCATCAGAGAGGGACTAGCGAGCGAAGGATACGAGCAGTACTTC
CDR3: CAIREGLASEGYEQYF

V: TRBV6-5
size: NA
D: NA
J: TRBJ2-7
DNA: TGTGCCAGCAGTTACGGGGGCAGGGGGGCCTACGAGCAGTACTTC
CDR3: CASSYGGRGAYEQYF

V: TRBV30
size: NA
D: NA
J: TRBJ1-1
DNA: TGTGCCTGGAGTGTAGGGAGCGGGAGAGAGGCTTTCTTT
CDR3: CAWSVGSGREAFF

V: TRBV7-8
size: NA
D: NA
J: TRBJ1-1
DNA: TGTGCCAGCAGCTTAGCCAGGAACACTGAAGCTTTCTTT
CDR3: CASSLARNTEAFF

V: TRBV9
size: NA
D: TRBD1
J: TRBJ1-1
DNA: TGTGCCAGCAGCCCAAGACAGGGGTACACTGAAGCTTTCTTT
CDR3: CASSPRQGYTEAFF

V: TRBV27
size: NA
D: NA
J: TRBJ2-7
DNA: TGTGCCAGCAGTTTCGGGAGTGTAGTCCACGAGCAGTACTTC
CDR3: CASSFGSVVHEQYF

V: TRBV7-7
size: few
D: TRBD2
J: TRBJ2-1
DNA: TGTGCCAGCAGCTTAGCGGTAGCGGGACAAATCAATGAGCAGTTCTTC
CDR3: CASSLAVAGQINEQFF

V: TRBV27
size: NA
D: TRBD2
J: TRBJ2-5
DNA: TGTGCCAGCAGTTCCGGGACTAGCGGGAAAGAGACCCAGTACTTC
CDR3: CASSSGTSGKETQYF

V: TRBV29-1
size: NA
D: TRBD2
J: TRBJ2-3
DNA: TGCAGCGTTCGCGGGACTAGCGGAACTACTAGCACAGATACGCAGTATTTT
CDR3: CSVRGTSGTTSTDTQYF

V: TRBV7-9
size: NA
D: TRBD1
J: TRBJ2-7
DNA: TGTGCCAGCAGCCCCCGGACAGGGGGCCGCTACGAGCAGTACTTC
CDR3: CASSPRTGGRYEQYF

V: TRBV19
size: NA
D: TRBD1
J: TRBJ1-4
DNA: TGTGCCAGTCCTCCTTATGACAGGGAAAAGGGGGAAAAACTGTTTTTT
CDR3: CASPPYDREKGEKLFF

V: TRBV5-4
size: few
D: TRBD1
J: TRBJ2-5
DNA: TGTGCCAGCAGCTTGGGCGGGACAGGGGGCAGGGAGACCCAGTACTTC
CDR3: CASSLGGTGGRETQYF

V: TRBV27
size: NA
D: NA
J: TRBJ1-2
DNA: TGTGCCAGCAGTTTAAGGGGCACCAACTATGGCTACACCTTC
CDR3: CASSLRGTNYGYTF

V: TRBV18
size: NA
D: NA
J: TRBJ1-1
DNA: TGTGCCAGCTCACCACCGGGGGGAGGAGACACTGAAGCTTTCTTT
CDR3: CASSPPGGGDTEAFF

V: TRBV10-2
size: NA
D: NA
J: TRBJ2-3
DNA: TGCGCCAGCAGTGAGGAATTCAGTTTTACGCAGTATTTT
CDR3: CASSEEFSFTQYF

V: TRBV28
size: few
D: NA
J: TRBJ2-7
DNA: TGTGCCAGCAGTTTATTCCAGGGGATCTCCTACGAGCAGTACTTC
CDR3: CASSLFQGISYEQYF

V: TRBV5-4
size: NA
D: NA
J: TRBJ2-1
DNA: TGTGCCAGCAGCTTACCGGGAGTCAAAGGTAATGAGCAGTTCTTC
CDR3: CASSLPGVKGNEQFF

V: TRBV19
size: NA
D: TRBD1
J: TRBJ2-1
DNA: TGTGCCAGTAAGGGGGCGGTAGACAATGAGCAGTTCTTC
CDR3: CASKGAVDNEQFF

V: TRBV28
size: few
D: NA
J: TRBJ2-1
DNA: TGTGCCAGCAGTTCCGAAAGCGGCTACTCCTACAATGAGCAGTTCTTC
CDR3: CASSSESGYSYNEQFF